One sample yielded the 29 T cell receptor beta chains listed below, sequenced in a study of response to subunit inactivated influenza vaccine. TCRdb re-called the RT-PCR reads with MiXCR, one entry per CDR3 protein. The repertoire holds hundreds of thousands of distinct CDR3 sequences, with 16% as singletons. The specimen comprised CD4+ T cells sorted from PBMCs, sampled less than 30 months after vaccination. All receptors come from a man in his fifties or sixties who received an inactivated influenza vaccine.

This clonotype was picked up a small number of times. The chain recombines TRBV6-1 with TRBJ2-1, with 14 bases lining up with TRBD2. V was clipped by 8 bases and J by 7 bases; unmatched bases: 7. Looked up from germline, CDR1 is MNHNS and CDR2 is SASEGT. This CDR3 is 15 amino acids long. The DNA of the CDR3 is TGTGCCAGCGGACCGACTAGCGGGGGGGCAAATGAGCAGTTCTTC. Translation: CASGPTSGGANEQFF.

This clonotype was recorded a few times. The chain has TRBV29-1 and TRBJ2-3; the match to TRBD1 covers 7 bases. This CDR3 contains 12 residues. Germline V gene sequence: CDR1 SQVTM, CDR2 ANQGSEA. J was trimmed by 4 bases and V by 4 bases; bases with no gene match: 2. CDR3 region: CSVVGQPDTQYF. The CDR3 DNA reads as TGCAGCGTTGTGGGACAGCCAGATACGCAGTATTTT.

The CDR3 DNA follows: TGTGCCAGCTCTCAGCTGGGACAGGGGGCTTACGAGCAGTACTTC. Its protein product is CASSQLGQGAYEQYF. The J gene is TRBJ2-7, the V gene TRBV2, with 12 bases aligning to TRBD1. The CDR3 is 15 amino acids. V lost 8 bases to trimming and J lost 4 bases; unmatched junction nucleotides: 9. Germline loops: CDR1 SNHLY, CDR2 FYNNEI.

This clonotype has a handful of counts. The chain joins TRBV11-1 to TRBJ2-2; no firm D call. Germline assignment: CDR1 SGHAT and CDR2 FQDESV (reference sequence). The length of the CDR3 is 14 residues. V dropped 1 base and J dropped 2 bases, with 5 bases sitting between them. CDR3 bases: TGTGCCAGCAGCTTAGGCGACAACACCGGGGAGCTGTTTTTT. This sequence encodes CASSLGDNTGELFF.

The chain carries TRBV3-1 and TRBJ1-5, with no clear D. The ends were cut back, 0 bases at V and 2 bases at J, with 8 bases in the middle. The CDR3 is made up of 15 amino acids. Germline V gene data show CDR1 as LGHDT and CDR2 as YNNKEL (reference sequence). In DNA form, the CDR3 reads TGTGCCAGCAGCCAAGATACTACAGGCAATCAGCCCCAGCATTTT. Translated: CASSQDTTGNQPQHF.

This clonotype was detected a few times. The chain employs TRBV4-3 and TRBJ2-7; TRBD1 or TRBD2 may be the D gene (6 bases each). CDR1 LGHNA and CDR2 YSLEER come from the germline V gene. Trimming stripped 3 bases from V and 6 bases from J, with 18 bases between. The CDR3 totals 15 residues. The CDR3 bases are TGCGCCAGCAGCCAGGATATCCTACAGGGAGGCGAGCAGTACTTC. Protein: CASSQDILQGGEQYF.

The rearrangement uses TRBV7-3 and TRBJ2-5; maybe TRBD2 (5 bases). V was shortened by 4 bases and J by 7 bases, with 13 bases between the two germline ends. The germline CDR1 and CDR2 sequences are SGHTA and FQGTGA. This CDR3 is 13 amino acids long. The CDR3 reads CASSSLTEGTQYF. The CDR3 DNA sequence: TGTGCCAGCAGCTCATTGACTGAGGGGACCCAGTACTTC.

The genes are TRBV11-2 and TRBJ1-5, with D perhaps TRBD1 (5 bases). The CDR3 spans 16 residues. V dropped 1 base and J dropped 5 bases, with 15 bases sitting between them. Germline V gives CDR1 SGHAT, CDR2 FQNNGV. In DNA, the CDR3 is TGTGCCAGCAGCTTAGGGCTGGGGGATTCTGATCAGCCCCAGCATTTT. Its protein is CASSLGLGDSDQPQHF.

This clonotype was found a few times. The rearrangement links TRBV5-1 to TRBJ2-4; D remains unclear. The germline V gene has CDR1 SGHRS and CDR2 YFSETQ. The CDR3 is 17 residues long. V was pared by 4 bases and J by 0 bases, with 17 bases between. The chain's CDR3 is CASSAPDRGLAKNIQYF. In nucleotides, the CDR3 is TGCGCCAGCAGCGCACCGGACCGAGGCCTAGCCAAAAACATTCAGTACTTC.

This clonotype was counted between two and nine times. The V call is TRBV7-2, the J call TRBJ1-2, with TRBD1 as a possible D gene (5 bases). The ends were cut back, 5 bases at V and 8 bases at J, with 18 bases in the middle. This CDR3 is built from 14 residues. Germline-derived CDR1 and CDR2 are SGHTA and FQGNSA. The CDR3 region is CASSDTQGSGGYTF. The DNA of the CDR3 is TGTGCCAGCAGCGACACGCAGGGATCTGGGGGCTACACCTTC.

This clonotype was counted a few times. The V call is TRBV4-3, the J call TRBJ2-2; TRBD1 matches at 9 bases. Germline CDR1 reads LGHNA; CDR2 reads YSLEER. The ends lost 4 bases at V and 2 bases at J; junction bases unmatched: 2. CDR3 length: 15 amino acids. As DNA, the CDR3 is TGCGCCAGCAGCCTGGACAGGGGAAACACCGGGGAGCTGTTTTTT. This sequence encodes CASSLDRGNTGELFF.

The chain recombines TRBV29-1 with TRBJ1-2, with TRBD1 matching over 7 bases. Germline-derived CDR1 and CDR2 are SQVTM and ANQGSEA. The J segment lost 6 bases and the V segment lost 6 bases, leaving 13 bases of the junction unmatched. The CDR3 is 14 residues long. The CDR3: CSVGEPDRVDGYTF. The CDR3 DNA follows: TGCAGCGTCGGGGAACCCGACAGGGTGGATGGCTACACCTTC.

This clonotype occurred a few times. The chain uses TRBV11-2 and TRBJ2-7; TRBD2 matches 9 bases. There are 17 residues in the CDR3. Germline V CDR1 and CDR2: SGHAT, FQNNGV. Unmatched junction bases numbered 10, after V lost 3 bases and J lost 1 base. DNA for the CDR3: TGTGCCAGCAGCTTCGGTTATCTAGCGGGACCTTCCTACGAGCAGTACTTC. This encodes CASSFGYLAGPSYEQYF.

Note on this clonotype: Since no conserved phenylalanine or tryptophan closes the CDR3, a read error is the likely cause. The rearrangement links TRBV3-1 to TRBJ1-1; D gene uncertain. Germline CDR1 is LGHDT and CDR2 is YNNKEL (reference sequence). The CDR3 contains 13 residues. Between the trimmed V and J ends, which lost 4 bases and 1 base, there was a span of 7 bases. In DNA, the CDR3 is TGTGCCAGCAGCCGCGTTGGGAACACTGAAGCTTTCTCT. Residues: CASSRVGNTEAFS.

A few counts support this clonotype. The chain is built from TRBV2 and TRBJ2-2; tentative D call: TRBD1 (5 bases). Trimming took 6 bases from V and 4 from J, leaving 12 bases between them. CDR3 length equals 14 residues. Per germline, CDR1 SNHLY and CDR2 FYNNEI. The CDR3 DNA reads TGTGCCAGCAGCTCAGAAAGGGGCACCGGGGAGCTGTTTTTT. Residues: CASSSERGTGELFF.

This clonotype was seen more than once but under ten times. The genes are TRBV7-9 and TRBJ2-1, with D perhaps matching TRBD1 (6 bases). The germline V and J ends were trimmed by 1 base and 0 bases, with 10 bases remaining between them. The CDR3 covers 16 residues. Per the germline V gene, CDR1 is SEHNR and CDR2 is FQNEAQ (reference sequence). The CDR3 nucleotides read TGTGCCAGCAGCTTAGGTCAGGGGAGCTCCTACAATGAGCAGTTCTTC. Translation gives CASSLGQGSSYNEQFF.

The chain combines TRBV6-1 with TRBJ2-5, with TRBD2 matching 8 bases. Germline lookup yields CDR1 MNHNS and CDR2 SASEGT. Unmatched junction bases numbered 6, after V lost 2 bases and J lost 7 bases. The CDR3 consists of 14 residues. This chain's CDR3 is CASSERGLAATQYF. The DNA of the CDR3 is TGTGCCAGCAGTGAACGCGGACTAGCAGCGACCCAGTACTTC.

V usage is TRBV9 and J usage is TRBJ2-7, with D perhaps assigned TRBD1 or TRBD2 (5 bases each). V lost 3 bases to trimming and J lost 3 bases, with 19 bases between them. Germline lookup yields CDR1 SGDLS and CDR2 YYNGEE. CDR3 length equals 16 residues. The CDR3 coding sequence is TGTGCCAGCAGCGGCGGAGGACCGACAGAATACTACGAGCAGTACTTC. The encoded protein is CASSGGGPTEYYEQYF.

This clonotype was detected ten times or more. This rearrangement joins TRBV29-1 to TRBJ2-1; tentative D call: TRBD1 (5 bases). Germline CDR1 reads SQVTM; CDR2 reads ANQGSEA. The CDR3 runs 13 residues. Trimming removed 6 bases at V and 3 bases at J, with 12 bases between. CDR3 amino acids: CSVQGDLYNEQFF. CDR3 bases: TGCAGCGTGCAGGGTGACCTCTACAATGAGCAGTTCTTC.

This clonotype was counted ten times or more. The gene calls are TRBV5-1 and TRBJ2-7; 12 bases are a match to TRBD2. Germline V CDR1 and CDR2: SGHRS, YFSETQ. V lost 4 bases and J lost 3; bases outside the gene matches: 11. The CDR3 totals 17 residues. DNA of the CDR3: TGCGCCAGCAGCAGATGGACTAGCGGGAAAGGTTACTACGAGCAGTACTTC. Translated: CASSRWTSGKGYYEQYF. Based on the CDR3 plus reference TRBV5-1 and TRBJ2-7, the full variable domain is KAGVTQTPRYLIKTRGQQVTLSCSPISGHRSVSWYQQTPGQGLQFLFEYFSETQRNKGNFPGRFSGRQFSNSRSEMNVSTLELGDSALYLCASSRWTSGKGYYEQYFGPGTRLTVT.

This clonotype has more than one count but fewer than ten. The CDR3 DNA reads TGTGCCAGCAGCTTACACAGGGATTCACCCCTCCACTTT. Translation: CASSLHRDSPLHF. The chain uses TRBV11-2 and TRBJ1-6; D is possibly TRBD1 (6 bases). The V end lost 2 bases, the J end lost 8 bases, and 7 bases lay between the germline ends. Germline assignment: CDR1 SGHAT and CDR2 FQNNGV. This CDR3 comprises 13 residues.

This clonotype was recorded a few times. This chain joins TRBV15 and TRBJ2-2; D unclear. Germline CDR1 reads LNHNV; CDR2 reads YYDKDF (reference sequence). The V end lost 1 base, the J end lost 3 bases, and 12 bases lay between the germline ends. This CDR3 spans 16 amino acids. The CDR3 coding sequence is TGTGCCACCAGCAGAGTATCGGGCCTGGACACCGGGGAGCTGTTTTTT. Encoded protein: CATSRVSGLDTGELFF.

This clonotype has only a few counts. The chain couples TRBV2 to TRBJ2-7; 8 positions agree with TRBD2. Germline values: CDR1 SNHLY, CDR2 FYNNEI. V trimming: 1 base; J trimming: 3 bases; junction bases outside the gene matches: 8. The CDR3 has 16 amino acids. CDR3 region: CASSEGEGTRGYEQYF. The CDR3 region has the DNA TGTGCCAGCAGTGAAGGGGAAGGGACTAGAGGCTACGAGCAGTACTTC.

The rearrangement uses TRBV5-1 and TRBJ2-3, with D perhaps TRBD2 (6 bases). Germline V lookup: CDR1 SGHRS, CDR2 YFSETQ. V was pared by 5 bases and J by 0 bases, with 13 bases between. The CDR3 consists of 15 residues. CDR3 in DNA: TGCGCCAGCAGATCAGGCGGGGCTAGCACAGATACGCAGTATTTT. Translated: CASRSGGASTDTQYF.

This clonotype was counted only a few times. This chain uses TRBV28 with TRBJ2-7, with D maybe TRBD1 (6 bases). The CDR3 length is 14 residues. Trimming removed 4 bases at V and 3 bases at J, with 13 bases between. CDR1 MDHEN and CDR2 SYDVKM come from the germline V gene. CDR3 loop: CASSSQGPDYEQYF. The DNA of the CDR3 is TGTGCCAGCAGTTCCCAGGGGCCGGACTACGAGCAGTACTTC.

V usage is TRBV18 and J usage is TRBJ2-7; D call uncertain. Trimming removed 6 bases at V and 2 bases at J, with 11 bases between. This CDR3 is 13 amino acids long. The V gene's germline CDR1 is KGHSH and CDR2 LQKENI. The CDR3 DNA is TGTGCCAGCTCCCAAGCCGTGACCTACGAGCAGTACTTC. Translating gives CASSQAVTYEQYF.

A few counts support this clonotype. The rearrangement uses TRBV24-1 and TRBJ2-1, with 11 bases lining up with TRBD2. CDR1 and CDR2 from the germline V gene are KGHDR and SFDVKD. Germline trimming cut 6 bases from V and 4 bases from J; bases unmatched to any gene: 7. This CDR3 spans 16 amino acids. This CDR3 reads CATSPLAGGEYNEQFF. CDR3 nucleotide sequence: TGTGCCACCAGTCCGCTAGCGGGGGGAGAATACAATGAGCAGTTCTTC.

The rearrangement links TRBV5-5 to TRBJ2-3; TRBD1 agrees at 7 bases. This CDR3 region has 15 residues. Germline CDR1 reads SGHKS; CDR2 reads YYEKEE (reference sequence). Losses at the gene ends were 3 bases for V and 2 bases for J; bases not matched to a gene: 6. The CDR3 loop is CASSSHGTDTDTQYF. CDR3 DNA sequence: TGTGCCAGCAGCTCCCACGGGACAGACACAGATACGCAGTATTTT.

The chain couples TRBV9 to TRBJ2-2; D is perhaps TRBD2 (6 bases). Trimming took 4 bases from V and 6 from J, leaving 16 bases between them. Germline V gene lookup returns CDR1 SGDLS and CDR2 YYNGEE. This CDR3 region has 15 residues. The CDR3 region is CASSPRGGKAGELFF. CDR3 DNA sequence: TGTGCCAGCAGCCCCCGAGGAGGGAAAGCCGGGGAGCTGTTTTTT.